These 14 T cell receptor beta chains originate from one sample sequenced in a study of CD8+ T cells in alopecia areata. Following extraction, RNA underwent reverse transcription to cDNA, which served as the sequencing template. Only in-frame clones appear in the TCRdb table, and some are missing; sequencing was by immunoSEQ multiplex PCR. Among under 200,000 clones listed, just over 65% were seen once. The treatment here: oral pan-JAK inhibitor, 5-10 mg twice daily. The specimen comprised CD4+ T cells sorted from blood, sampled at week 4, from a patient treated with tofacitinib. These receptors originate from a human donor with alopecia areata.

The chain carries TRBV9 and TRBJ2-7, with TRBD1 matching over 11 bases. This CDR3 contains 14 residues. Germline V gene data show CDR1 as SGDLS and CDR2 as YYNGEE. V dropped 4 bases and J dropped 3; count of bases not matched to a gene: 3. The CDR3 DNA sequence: TGTGCCAGCAGCAAGGGACAGGGGGTCTACGAGCAGTACTTC. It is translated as CASSKGQGVYEQYF.

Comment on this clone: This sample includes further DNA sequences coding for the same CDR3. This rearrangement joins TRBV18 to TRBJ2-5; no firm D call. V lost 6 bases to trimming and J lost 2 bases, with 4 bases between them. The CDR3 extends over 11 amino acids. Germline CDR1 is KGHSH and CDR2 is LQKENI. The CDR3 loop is CASSPQETQYF. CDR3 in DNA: TGTGCCAGCTCGCCTCAAGAGACCCAGTACTTC. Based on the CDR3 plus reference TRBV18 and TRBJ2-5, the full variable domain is NAGVMQNPRHLVRRRGQEARLRCSPMKGHSHVYWYRQLPEEGLKFMVYLQKENIIDESGMPKERFSAEFPKEGPSILRIQQVVRGDSAAYFCASSPQETQYFGPGTRLLVL.

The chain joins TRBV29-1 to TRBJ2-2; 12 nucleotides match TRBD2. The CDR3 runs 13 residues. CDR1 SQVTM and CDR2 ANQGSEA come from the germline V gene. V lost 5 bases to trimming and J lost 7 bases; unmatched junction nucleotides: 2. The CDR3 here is CSVLLAGGGELFF. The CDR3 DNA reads TGCAGCGTTCTACTAGCGGGGGGCGGGGAGCTGTTTTTT.

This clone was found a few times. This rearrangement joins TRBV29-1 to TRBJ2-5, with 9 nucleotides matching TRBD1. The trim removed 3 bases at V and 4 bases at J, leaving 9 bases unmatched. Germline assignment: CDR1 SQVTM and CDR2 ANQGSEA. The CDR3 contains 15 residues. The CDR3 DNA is TGCAGCGTTGACTCTGGGGACAGGGTTCGAGAGACCCAGTACTTC. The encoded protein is CSVDSGDRVRETQYF. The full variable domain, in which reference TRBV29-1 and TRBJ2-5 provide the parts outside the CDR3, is SAVISQKPSRDICQRGTSLTIQCQVDSQVTMMFWYRQQPGQSLTLIATANQGSEATYESGFVIDKFPISRPNLTFSTLTVSNMSPEDSSIYLCSVDSGDRVRETQYFGPGTRLLVL.

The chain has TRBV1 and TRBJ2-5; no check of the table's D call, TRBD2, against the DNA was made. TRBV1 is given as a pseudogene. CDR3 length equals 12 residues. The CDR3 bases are TGCACCAGCAGGCGGGGCCAAGAGACCCAGTACTTC. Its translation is CTSRRGQETQYF.

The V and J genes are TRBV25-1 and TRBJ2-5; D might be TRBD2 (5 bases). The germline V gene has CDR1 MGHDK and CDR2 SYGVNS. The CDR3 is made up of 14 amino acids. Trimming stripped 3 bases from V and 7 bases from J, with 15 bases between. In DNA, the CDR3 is TGTGCCAGCAGTGAGTTCGGGGTTCGGGGGACCCAGTACTTC. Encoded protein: CASSEFGVRGTQYF.

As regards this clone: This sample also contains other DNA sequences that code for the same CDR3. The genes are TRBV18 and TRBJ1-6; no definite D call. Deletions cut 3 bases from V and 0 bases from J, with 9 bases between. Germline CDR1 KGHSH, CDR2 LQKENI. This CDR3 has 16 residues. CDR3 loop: CASSPTESSYNSPLHF. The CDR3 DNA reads TGTGCCAGCTCACCGACCGAGAGCTCCTATAATTCACCCCTCCACTTT.

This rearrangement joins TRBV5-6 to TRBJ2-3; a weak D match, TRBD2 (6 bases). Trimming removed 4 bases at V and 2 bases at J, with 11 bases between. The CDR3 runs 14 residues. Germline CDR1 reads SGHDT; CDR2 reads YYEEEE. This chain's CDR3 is CASSRGLYTDTQYF. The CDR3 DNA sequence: TGTGCCAGCAGCCGAGGACTATACACAGATACGCAGTATTTT.

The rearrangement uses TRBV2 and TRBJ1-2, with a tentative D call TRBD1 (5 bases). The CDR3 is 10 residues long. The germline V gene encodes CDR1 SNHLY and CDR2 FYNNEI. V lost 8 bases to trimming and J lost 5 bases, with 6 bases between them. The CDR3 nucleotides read TGTGCCAGCCAGGGTTATGGCTACACCTTC. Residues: CASQGYGYTF.

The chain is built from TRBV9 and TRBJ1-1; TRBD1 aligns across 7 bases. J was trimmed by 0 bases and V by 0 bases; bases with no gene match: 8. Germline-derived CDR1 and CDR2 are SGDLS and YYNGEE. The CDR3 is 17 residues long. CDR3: CASSVDPQTGLNTEAFF. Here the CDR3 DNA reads TGTGCCAGCAGCGTAGATCCCCAGACAGGGCTGAACACTGAAGCTTTCTTT.

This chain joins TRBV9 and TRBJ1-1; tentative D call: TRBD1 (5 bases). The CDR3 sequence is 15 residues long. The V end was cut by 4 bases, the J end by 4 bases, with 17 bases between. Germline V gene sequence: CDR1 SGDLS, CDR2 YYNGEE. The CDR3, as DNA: TGTGCCAGCAGCCCAGCTTGGGGCGCGGGCACTGAAGCTTTCTTT. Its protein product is CASSPAWGAGTEAFF.

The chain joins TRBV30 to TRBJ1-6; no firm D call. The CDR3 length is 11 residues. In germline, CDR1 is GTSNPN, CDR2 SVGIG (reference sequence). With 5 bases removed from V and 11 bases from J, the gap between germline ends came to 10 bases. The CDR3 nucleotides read TGTGCCTGGGCTAGATCTCCACCCCTCCACTTT. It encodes CAWARSPPLHF.

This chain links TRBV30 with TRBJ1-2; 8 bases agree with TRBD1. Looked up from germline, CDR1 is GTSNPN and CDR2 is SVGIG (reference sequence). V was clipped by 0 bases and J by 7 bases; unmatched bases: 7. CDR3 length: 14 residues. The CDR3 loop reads CAWSVWGGQGGYTF. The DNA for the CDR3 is TGTGCCTGGAGTGTATGGGGAGGACAGGGTGGCTACACCTTC.

CDR3 nucleotides: TGTGCCAGCAGCTTAAAGGGCGTCACCGGGGAGCTGTTTTTT. Amino acid sequence: CASSLKGVTGELFF. The rearrangement links TRBV11-3 to TRBJ2-2; D gene uncertain. CDR3 size: 14 residues. Between the trimmed V and J ends, which lost 2 bases and 4 bases, there was a span of 8 bases. The germline V gene encodes CDR1 SGHNT and CDR2 YENEEA.